These T cell receptor beta chains were read from a single sample in a study of blood T cell repertoires in COVID-19. Sequencing used immunoSEQ multiplex PCR; TCRdb keeps in-frame clones, though not all of them. The data hold 300,000 to 400,000 clones, with around 87% observed a single time. Material: peripheral blood. The receptors were sampled from a man aged 45 to 65 with active or convalescent COVID-19. CDR3s include the opening cysteine and the closing phenylalanine or tryptophan. A D gene is named only where the DNA matches it firmly. A row's size may be missing; if present it is once, few, many or a size class.

CDR3 DNA	CDR3 protein	clone size	D gene	J gene	V gene
TGTGCCAGCAGCTCACCGGGAGAACGGAAGACTGAAGCTTTCTTT	CASSSPGERKTEAFF	NA	NA	TRBJ1-1	TRBV5-6
TGTGCCAGCAACAACCAGGGGTTTGGAAACACCATATATTTT	CASNNQGFGNTIYF	NA	NA	TRBJ1-3	TRBV6-6
TGTGCCAGCAGGGGGACAGGGGAGACTGAAGCTTTCTTT	CASRGTGETEAFF	NA	TRBD1	TRBJ1-1	TRBV6-5
TGCGCCAGCAGCTTAAGGGGAGGGGACACTGAAGCTTTCTTT	CASSLRGGDTEAFF	NA	NA	TRBJ1-1	TRBV5-1
TGTGCCAGCAGTTACTATAGCGGACGCGACAATGAGCAGTTCTTC	CASSYYSGRDNEQFF	NA	NA	TRBJ2-1	TRBV6-6
TGTGCCATCAAACCGGGACAGGGAAAGAGTGGGCCCCAGCATTTT	CAIKPGQGKSGPQHF	NA	TRBD1	TRBJ1-5	TRBV28
TGTGCCAGCAGCCCCTTTGCCGGTCCCCAAGAGACCCAGTACTTC	CASSPFAGPQETQYF	NA	NA	TRBJ2-5	TRBV7-2
TGCGCCAGCAGCCAAGTGGAGCGCAGCTCCTACAATGAGCAGTTCTTC	CASSQVERSSYNEQFF	NA	NA	TRBJ2-1	TRBV4-1
TGTGCCAGCAGACCCATCAGCCACAGGGACGAGCAGTACTTC	CASRPISHRDEQYF	NA	NA	TRBJ2-7	TRBV27
TGTGCCAGCTCACCACCGAGTAGTGAAAAACTGTTTTTT	CASSPPSSEKLFF	NA	NA	TRBJ1-4	TRBV18
TGTGCCAGCTCACCAGGCAGGACTCGAGAGACCCAGTACTTC	CASSPGRTRETQYF	NA	NA	TRBJ2-5	TRBV18
TGTGCCTGGAGTTTTACTAGCGGGAGGTTCTCCTACGAGCAGTACTTC	CAWSFTSGRFSYEQYF	NA	TRBD2	TRBJ2-7	TRBV30
TGTGCCAGCAGTTTCCCCAGGGGACAGGGGGCGCATAATGGCTACACCTTC	CASSFPRGQGAHNGYTF	NA	TRBD1	TRBJ1-2	TRBV28
TGTGCCAGCAGGGCTTATAGCAATCAGCCCCAGCATTTT	CASRAYSNQPQHF	NA	NA	TRBJ1-5	TRBV27
TGTGCCAGCAGCGGCTTTAGCGGGAGCTCCTACAATGAGCAGTTCTTC	CASSGFSGSSYNEQFF	NA	TRBD2	TRBJ2-1	TRBV5-6
TGTGCCAGCAGTTCGCCTAGCGGTGATTCCTACGAGCAGTACTTC	CASSSPSGDSYEQYF	few	TRBD2	TRBJ2-7	TRBV28
TGTGCCAGCAGCTCTAGCACAGATACGCAGTATTTT	CASSSSTDTQYF	NA	NA	TRBJ2-3	TRBV7-2
TGTGCCAGCAGCTTTGGTCCAGGGGTCGCTTTGGGGAACTATGGCTACACCTTC	CASSFGPGVALGNYGYTF	NA	NA	TRBJ1-2	TRBV5-6
TGTGCCAGCAGCTTAGCCAGGGGGGACACTGAAGCTTTCTTT	CASSLARGDTEAFF	NA	TRBD1	TRBJ1-1	TRBV7-2
TGTGCCAGCAGTTTACGCGGGGAAAAACTGTTTTTT	CASSLRGEKLFF	NA	NA	TRBJ1-4	TRBV28
TGTGCCAGCAGCCGACAGGAGCCGAATGAAAAACTGTTTTTT	CASSRQEPNEKLFF	NA	NA	TRBJ1-4	TRBV5-5
TGTGCCAGCAGCCTAACAGGTCCCTGGCGCGAGCAGTACTTC	CASSLTGPWREQYF	once	NA	TRBJ2-7	TRBV13
TGCGCCAGCAGCTGGGACAGGGAGCAGTTCTTC	CASSWDREQFF	NA	TRBD1	TRBJ2-1	TRBV5-1
TGTGCCAGCAGTGAATGGCCGCCCGGGGGGAATTCACCCCTCCACTTT	CASSEWPPGGNSPLHF	NA	NA	TRBJ1-6	TRBV6-1
TGTGCCAGCAGCCAAGACCGAAGGGACAGGGATGAGCAGTTCTTC	CASSQDRRDRDEQFF	NA	TRBD1	TRBJ2-1	TRBV5-5
TGTGCCAGCAGCCCAGGGGACAGGGGGCTAAGCGATGAGCAGTTCTTC	CASSPGDRGLSDEQFF	NA	TRBD1	TRBJ2-1	TRBV7-9
TGTGCCAGCAGCTTAACGGGCTACGAGCAGTACTTC	CASSLTGYEQYF	NA	NA	TRBJ2-7	TRBV11-1
TGTGCCAGCTCACCCGACAGGGCTGAAGCTTTCTTT	CASSPDRAEAFF	NA	TRBD1	TRBJ1-1	TRBV18
TGTGCCAGCAGTACACAGGCCGTCTCTGGAAACACCATATATTTT	CASSTQAVSGNTIYF	few	NA	TRBJ1-3	TRBV2
TGTGCCAGCAGCTTAAGTGGGACTTACAATGAGCAGTTCTTC	CASSLSGTYNEQFF	NA	NA	TRBJ2-1	TRBV7-3
TGTGCCAGCAGTTCAGGGACAGGAGTTAACGAAAAACTGTTTTTT	CASSSGTGVNEKLFF	NA	TRBD1	TRBJ1-4	TRBV28
TGTGCCAGCAGCCAATTCACCGGGGGTGAGCAGTTCTTC	CASSQFTGGEQFF	NA	NA	TRBJ2-1	TRBV3-1/TRBV3-2
TGTGCCAGCAGCGCCACCTACCGGGCTAACTATGGCTACACCTTC	CASSATYRANYGYTF	NA	NA	TRBJ1-2	TRBV9
TGTGCCAGCAGCCCCGGACTAGCGGGGCGCACCGGGGAGCTGTTTTTT	CASSPGLAGRTGELFF	NA	TRBD2	TRBJ2-2	TRBV7-2
TGTGCCAGCAGACACTACGCTAACGAGCAGTACTTC	CASRHYANEQYF	few	NA	TRBJ2-7	TRBV3-1/TRBV3-2
TGTGCCAGTAGATCGACAGGGGCAGATACGCAGTATTTT	CASRSTGADTQYF	once	TRBD1	TRBJ2-3	TRBV19
TGCGCCAGCAGCTTCGGCATCCAGGGGGGTGGCTACACCTTC	CASSFGIQGGGYTF	NA	TRBD1	TRBJ1-2	TRBV5-1
TGTGCCAGCAGCCAAGGACAGGGCCATGTGAGAGAGACCCAGTACTTC	CASSQGQGHVRETQYF	NA	TRBD1	TRBJ2-5	TRBV7-9
TGTGCCAGCAGGTTTGAGATCTCCTATAATTCACCCCTCCACTTT	CASRFEISYNSPLHF	NA	NA	TRBJ1-6	TRBV2
TGTGCCAGCACCTTTAGCGGGGGGGAGACCCAGTACTTC	CASTFSGGETQYF	NA	TRBD2	TRBJ2-5	TRBV7-9
TGTGCCAGTAGTACCTCCCCCTCATCCGAGGAGCAGTTCTTC	CASSTSPSSEEQFF	NA	NA	TRBJ2-1	TRBV19
TGCGCCAGCAAGACTAGCGGGGGGGCGAGTCAGTTCTTC	CASKTSGGASQFF	NA	TRBD2	TRBJ2-1	TRBV10-2
TGTGCCAGCAGCCAAGAGGTACGGACGGGGAGGTCCTACGAGCAGTACTTC	CASSQEVRTGRSYEQYF	NA	NA	TRBJ2-7	TRBV3-1/TRBV3-2
TGTGCCAGCAGCGTAGGTGGAAGGAGGGGCGGGAGGGCCTCCTACGAGCAGTACTTC	CASSVGGRRGGRASYEQYF	NA	TRBD2	TRBJ2-7	TRBV9
TGTGCCAGCAGTTTCGACAAGGATCAGCCCCAGCATTTT	CASSFDKDQPQHF	NA	NA	TRBJ1-5	TRBV6-6
TGTGCCAGCAGTTCGACAGGGGGGTACAATGAGCAGTTCTTC	CASSSTGGYNEQFF	NA	TRBD1	TRBJ2-1	TRBV27
TGCAGTGCTAGTTGGCAGAGCAATCAGCCCCAGCATTTT	CSASWQSNQPQHF	NA	NA	TRBJ1-5	TRBV20-1
TGTGCCAGCAGCGGAGACAGCAGACTTGAAAAACTGTTTTTT	CASSGDSRLEKLFF	NA	NA	TRBJ1-4	TRBV9
TGTGCCAGCACTCCACAGGGAAGGGGTTCTGGGGCCAACGTCCTGACTTTC	CASTPQGRGSGANVLTF	NA	NA	TRBJ2-6	TRBV2
TGTGCCAGCTCACCAGAGGGTGAAGCTTTCTTT	CASSPEGEAFF	NA	NA	TRBJ1-1	TRBV18
TGTGCCAGCAGCTTAGCGCCAGGCTCCTCTGGAAACACCATATATTTT	CASSLAPGSSGNTIYF	NA	NA	TRBJ1-3	TRBV7-6
TGTGCCAGCACCCGGGGGGGCAATCAGCCCCAGCATTTT	CASTRGGNQPQHF	NA	NA	TRBJ1-5	TRBV28
TGTGCCAGCAGCGTAGAGGCGGCAGGGGATTTCGAAAAACTGTTTTTT	CASSVEAAGDFEKLFF	once	NA	TRBJ1-4	TRBV9